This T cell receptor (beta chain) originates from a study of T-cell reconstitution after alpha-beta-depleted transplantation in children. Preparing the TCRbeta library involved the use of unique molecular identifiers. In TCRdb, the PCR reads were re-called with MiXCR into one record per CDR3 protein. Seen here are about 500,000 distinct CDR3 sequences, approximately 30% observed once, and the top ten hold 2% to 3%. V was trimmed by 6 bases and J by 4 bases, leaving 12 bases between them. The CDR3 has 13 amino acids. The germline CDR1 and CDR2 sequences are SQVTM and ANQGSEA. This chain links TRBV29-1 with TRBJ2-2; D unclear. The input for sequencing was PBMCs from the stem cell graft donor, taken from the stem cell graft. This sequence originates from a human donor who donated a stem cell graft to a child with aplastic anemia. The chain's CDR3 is CSVVGDATGELFF. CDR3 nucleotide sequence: TGCAGCGTGGTGGGCGATGCCACCGGGGAGCTGTTTTTT.